Listed below are T cell receptor beta chains from one sample, sequenced in a study of regulatory T cells in long-lasting Graves disease. TCRdb re-analysed the multiplex PCR reads in MiXCR, keeping a single row per CDR3 protein. In the table there are 450,000 or so distinct CDR3 sequences, about 22% of which are singletons. Sample: peripheral blood mononuclear cells (PBMCs), taken when the disease was refractory, from a patient treated with antithyroid drugs. The receptor source for this set is a female donor with Graves disease. Both conserved end residues are part of each CDR3. Each record gives: clone size, J gene, V gene, D gene, CDR3 DNA, CDR3 protein. The D gene is left open where the match is weak. Clone size is not always given. Where it is, it says once, few, many or a class for expanded clones.

few,TRBJ1-1,TRBV20-1,.,TGCAGTGCTAGAGCGTCACTGCACAGGAACACTGAAGCTTTCTTT,CSARASLHRNTEAFF
few,TRBJ1-2,TRBV7-9,.,TGTGCCAGCAGCCCACCGGGACGGATCTATGGCTACACCTTC,CASSPPGRIYGYTF
.,TRBJ2-7,TRBV19,.,TGTGCCAGTAGTTTAGAAGGGGAATGGGCTGACGAGCAGTACTTC,CASSLEGEWADEQYF
many,TRBJ1-5,TRBV28,.,TGTGCCAGCAGCACGTACAGGCCCAATCAGCCCCAGCATTTT,CASSTYRPNQPQHF
.,TRBJ1-4,TRBV9,.,TGTGCCAGCAGCGTGAGAGGACAAGCACGGACTAATGAAAAACTGTTTTTT,CASSVRGQARTNEKLFF
once,TRBJ2-3,TRBV6-5,TRBD2,TGTGCCAGCAGTTACCGGACTAGCGTCGGAGATACGCAGTATTTT,CASSYRTSVGDTQYF
.,TRBJ2-5,TRBV7-3,.,TGTCCTCCGCTATCGGTGCAGGAGTGGCCGGACAGTCGGACCCAAGAGACCCAGTACTTC,CPPLSVQEWPDSRTQETQYF
.,TRBJ1-2,TRBV18,.,TGTGCCAGCTCACCGGTTCAGGGTGGCTACACCTTC,CASSPVQGGYTF
.,TRBJ1-3,TRBV20-1,.,TGCAGTGCCCTCCCCCTAGTTCACCAAAATGGAAACACCATATATTTT,CSALPLVHQNGNTIYF
.,TRBJ2-7,TRBV6-1,.,TGTGCCAGCAGTGAATGGAGAGCCTACGAGCAGTACTTC,CASSEWRAYEQYF
few,TRBJ2-7,TRBV6-5,TRBD2,TGTGCCAGCAGTTATGGGGAGGGGGAGCAGTACTTC,CASSYGEGEQYF
many,TRBJ1-4,TRBV28,.,TGTGCCAGCAGTCCCCAACAGGCTAGCAATGAAAAACTGTTTTTT,CASSPQQASNEKLFF
.,TRBJ1-2,TRBV29-1,TRBD1,TGCAGCGCTGGGACAGGGGACGTCTATGGCTACACCTTC,CSAGTGDVYGYTF
.,TRBJ1-2,TRBV29-1,.,TGCAGCGTAAATACAGGGCTTGGGTATGGCTACACCTTC,CSVNTGLGYGYTF
many,TRBJ1-2,TRBV3-1,.,TGTGCCAGCAGCGGGGACGGAAGCGGTGGCTACACCTTC,CASSGDGSGGYTF
few,TRBJ2-7,TRBV6-1,.,TGTGCCAGCATTTGGGCGGGGGGACAGGGAGGGTCCTACGAGCAGTACTTC,CASIWAGGQGGSYEQYF
many,TRBJ1-2,TRBV2,TRBD1,TGTGCCAGCAGTAGACAGGGGGGCGGCTACACCTTC,CASSRQGGGYTF